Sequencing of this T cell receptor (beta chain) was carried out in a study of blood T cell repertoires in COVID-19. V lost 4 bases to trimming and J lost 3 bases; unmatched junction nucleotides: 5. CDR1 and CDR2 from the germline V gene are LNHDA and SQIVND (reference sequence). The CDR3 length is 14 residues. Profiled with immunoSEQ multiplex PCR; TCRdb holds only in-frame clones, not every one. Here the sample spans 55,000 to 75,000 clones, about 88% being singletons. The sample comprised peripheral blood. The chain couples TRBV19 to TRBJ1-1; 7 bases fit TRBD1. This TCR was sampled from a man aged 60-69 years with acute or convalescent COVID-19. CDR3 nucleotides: TGTGCCAGTAGTAAGGGGGCATGGCACACTGAAGCTTTCTTT. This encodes CASSKGAWHTEAFF.